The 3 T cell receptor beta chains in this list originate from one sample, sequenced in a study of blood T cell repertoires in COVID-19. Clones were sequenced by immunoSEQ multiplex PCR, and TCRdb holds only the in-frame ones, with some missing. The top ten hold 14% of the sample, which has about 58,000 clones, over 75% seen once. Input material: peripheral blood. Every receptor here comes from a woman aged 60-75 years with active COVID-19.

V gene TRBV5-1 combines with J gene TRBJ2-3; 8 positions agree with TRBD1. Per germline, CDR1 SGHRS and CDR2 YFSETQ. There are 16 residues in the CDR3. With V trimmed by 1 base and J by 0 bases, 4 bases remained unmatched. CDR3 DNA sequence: TGCGCCAGCAGCTTGCTCCAGGGGGCGAGCACAGATACGCAGTATTTT. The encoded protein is CASSLLQGASTDTQYF.

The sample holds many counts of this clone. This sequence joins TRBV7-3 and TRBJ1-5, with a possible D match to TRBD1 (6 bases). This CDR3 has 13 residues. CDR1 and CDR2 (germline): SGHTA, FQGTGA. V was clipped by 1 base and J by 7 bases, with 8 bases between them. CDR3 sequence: CASSLSGGQPQHF. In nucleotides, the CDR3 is TGTGCCAGCAGCTTAAGCGGGGGCCAGCCCCAGCATTTT.

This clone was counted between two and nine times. In nucleotides, the CDR3 is TGTGCCAGCAGCCAAGATATCGAAGGGACATCTGCCATATATTTT. Protein sequence: CASSQDIEGTSAIYF. The chain joins TRBV4-2 to TRBJ1-3; weak D call: TRBD1 (6 bases). V was pared by 0 bases and J by 11 bases, with 17 bases between. Germline lookup yields CDR1 LGHNA and CDR2 YNFKEQ. The length of the CDR3 is 15 residues.